This TCR beta chain was recorded in a study of T cell responses to AZD1222 COVID-19 vaccine. About the study: Pooling was applied to second doses at about 4 or about 12 weeks.

J was trimmed by 8 bases and V by 3 bases; bases with no gene match: 4. Germline-derived CDR1 and CDR2 are SGHVS and FNYEAQ. CDR3 length equals 14 residues. The assay was immunoSEQ multiplex PCR, and TCRdb's table has in-frame clones only and misses some. Of 54,000 or so clones in the sample, around 89% were seen once. The rearrangement uses TRBV7-6 and TRBJ2-1; TRBD1 agrees at 10 bases. The sequence was collected from an adult in good health. Specimen: peripheral blood, collected on day 0 of AZD1222 vaccination. The CDR3 protein is CASSLGQGKYEQFF. CDR3 DNA: TGTGCCAGCAGCTTGGGACAGGGGAAGTATGAGCAGTTCTTC.